This T cell receptor (beta chain) is drawn from a study of T cell responses to AZD1222 COVID-19 vaccine. Whole-study results and caveats: Donor demographics were predominantly white British with a female majority; clonal diversity may be underestimated.

Generated by immunoSEQ multiplex PCR, the TCRdb table keeps only in-frame clones and is missing some. This repertoire shows fewer than 180,000 clones, 94% found once; its top ten account for roughly 1.2%. The length of the CDR3 is 11 residues. Trimming cost V 4 bases and J 3 bases, with 4 bases left between them. From germline, CDR1 is MDHEN and CDR2 SYDVKM. Details on this clone: Its antigen is still unknown.

The V gene is TRBV28, the J gene TRBJ2-7; D not certain. The sequencing used peripheral blood, collected on day 0 of AZD1222 vaccination. This clonotype was sampled from an adult in good health. This chain's CDR3 is CASSSVYEQYV. The CDR3 DNA sequence: TGTGCCAGCAGTTCCGTCTACGAGCAGTACGTC.